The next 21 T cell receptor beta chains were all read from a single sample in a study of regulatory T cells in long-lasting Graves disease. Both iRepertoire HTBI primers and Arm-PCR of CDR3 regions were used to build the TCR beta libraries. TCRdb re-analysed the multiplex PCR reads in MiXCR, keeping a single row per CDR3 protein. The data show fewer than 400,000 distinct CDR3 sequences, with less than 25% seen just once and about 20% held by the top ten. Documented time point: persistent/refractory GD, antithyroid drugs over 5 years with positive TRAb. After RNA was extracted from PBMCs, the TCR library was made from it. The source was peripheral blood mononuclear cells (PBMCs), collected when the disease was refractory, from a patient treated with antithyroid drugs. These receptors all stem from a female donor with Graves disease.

The CDR3 sequence is CASSVAGAVDEQFF. The CDR3 DNA reads TGTGCCAGCAGCGTAGCGGGAGCGGTCGATGAGCAGTTCTTC. This chain joins TRBV9 and TRBJ2-1; D might be TRBD2 (6 bases). Germline V gene data show CDR1 as SGDLS and CDR2 as YYNGEE. V was clipped by 0 bases and J by 8 bases, with 12 bases between them. CDR3 length: 14 amino acids.

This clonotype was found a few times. The CDR3 spells CASTSFGVNRGQDGYTF. CDR3 in DNA: TGCGCCAGCACCTCTTTCGGGGTGAACAGGGGGCAAGATGGCTACACCTTC. This sequence joins TRBV5-1 and TRBJ1-2; the match to TRBD1 covers 9 bases. Losses at the gene ends were 6 bases for V and 6 bases for J; bases not matched to a gene: 18. Per germline, CDR1 SGHRS and CDR2 YFSETQ. This CDR3 has 17 amino acids.

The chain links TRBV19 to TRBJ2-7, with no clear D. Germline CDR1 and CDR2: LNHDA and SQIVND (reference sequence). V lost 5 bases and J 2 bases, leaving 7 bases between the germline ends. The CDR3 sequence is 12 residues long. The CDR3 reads CASSSEAYEQYF. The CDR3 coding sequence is TGTGCCAGTAGTTCAGAGGCCTACGAGCAGTACTTC.

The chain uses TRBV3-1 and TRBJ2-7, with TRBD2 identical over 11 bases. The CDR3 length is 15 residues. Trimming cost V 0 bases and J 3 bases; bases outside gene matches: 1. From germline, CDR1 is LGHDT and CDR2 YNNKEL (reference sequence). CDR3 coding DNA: TGTGCCAGCAGCCAAGAGACTAGCGGGAACTACGAGCAGTACTTC. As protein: CASSQETSGNYEQYF.

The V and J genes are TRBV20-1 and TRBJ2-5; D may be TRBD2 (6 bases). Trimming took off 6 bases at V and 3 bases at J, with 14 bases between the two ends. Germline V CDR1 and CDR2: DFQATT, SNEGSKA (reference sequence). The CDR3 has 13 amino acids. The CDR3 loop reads CSASGSFKETQYF. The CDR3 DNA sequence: TGCAGTGCCTCCGGGAGCTTCAAAGAGACCCAGTACTTC.

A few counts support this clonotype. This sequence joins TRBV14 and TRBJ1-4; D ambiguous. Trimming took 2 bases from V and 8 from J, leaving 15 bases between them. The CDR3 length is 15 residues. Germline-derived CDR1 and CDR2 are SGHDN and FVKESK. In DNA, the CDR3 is TGTGCCAGCAGCCAAATCCCGGCCCCTCGAGAAAAACTGTTTTTT. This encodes CASSQIPAPREKLFF.

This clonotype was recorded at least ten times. The CDR3 protein is CAIWEDGNYGYTF. The DNA for the CDR3 is TGTGCCATATGGGAGGACGGAAACTATGGCTACACCTTC. This chain connects TRBV10-3 to TRBJ1-2; no clear D gene. Germline lookup yields CDR1 ENHRY and CDR2 SYGVKD. The CDR3 spans 13 residues. Trimming took 9 bases from V and 2 from J, leaving 13 bases between them.

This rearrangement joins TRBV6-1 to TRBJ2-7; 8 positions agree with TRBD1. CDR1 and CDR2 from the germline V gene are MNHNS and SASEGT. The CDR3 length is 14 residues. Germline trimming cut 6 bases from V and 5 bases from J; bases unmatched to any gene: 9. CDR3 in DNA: TGTGCCAGCAGCCTCAGGGGGCGCCTTAACGAGCAGTACTTC. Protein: CASSLRGRLNEQYF.

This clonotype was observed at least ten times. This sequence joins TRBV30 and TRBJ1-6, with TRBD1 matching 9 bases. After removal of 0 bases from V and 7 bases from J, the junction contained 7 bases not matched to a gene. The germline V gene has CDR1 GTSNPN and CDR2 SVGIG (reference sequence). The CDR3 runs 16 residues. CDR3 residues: CAWSVRWDRENSPLHF. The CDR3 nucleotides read TGTGCCTGGAGTGTAAGGTGGGACAGGGAGAATTCACCCCTCCACTTT.

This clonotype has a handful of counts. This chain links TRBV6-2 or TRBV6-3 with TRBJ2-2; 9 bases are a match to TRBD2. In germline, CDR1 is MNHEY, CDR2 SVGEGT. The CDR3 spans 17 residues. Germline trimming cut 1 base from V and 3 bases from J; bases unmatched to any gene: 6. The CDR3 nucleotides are TGTGCCAGCAGTTACTGGCTAGCGGGACGAGACACCGGGGAGCTGTTTTTT. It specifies CASSYWLAGRDTGELFF.

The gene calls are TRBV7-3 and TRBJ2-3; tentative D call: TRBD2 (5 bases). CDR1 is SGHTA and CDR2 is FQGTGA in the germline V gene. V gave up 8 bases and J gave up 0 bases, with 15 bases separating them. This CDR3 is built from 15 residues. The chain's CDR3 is CASGESGTSTDTQYF. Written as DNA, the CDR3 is TGTGCCAGCGGGGAGAGCGGAACTAGCACAGATACGCAGTATTTT.

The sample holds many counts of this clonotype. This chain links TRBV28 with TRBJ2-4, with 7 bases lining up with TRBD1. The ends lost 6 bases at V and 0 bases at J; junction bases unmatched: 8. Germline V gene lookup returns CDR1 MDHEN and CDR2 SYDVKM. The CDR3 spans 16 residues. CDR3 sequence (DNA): TGTGCCAGCAGAGGGACAGCACTTCTAGCCAAAAACATTCAGTACTTC. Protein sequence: CASRGTALLAKNIQYF.

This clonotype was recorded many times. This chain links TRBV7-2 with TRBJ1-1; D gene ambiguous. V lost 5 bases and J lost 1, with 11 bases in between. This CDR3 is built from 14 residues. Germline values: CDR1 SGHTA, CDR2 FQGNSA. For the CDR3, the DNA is TGTGCCAGCAGCCCCTGGAGTGAGAACACTGAAGCTTTCTTT. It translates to CASSPWSENTEAFF.

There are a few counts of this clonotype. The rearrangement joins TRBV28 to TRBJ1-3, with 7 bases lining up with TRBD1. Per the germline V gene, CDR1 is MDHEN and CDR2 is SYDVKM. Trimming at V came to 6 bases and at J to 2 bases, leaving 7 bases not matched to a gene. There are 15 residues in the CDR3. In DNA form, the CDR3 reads TGTGCCAGCAGAGAGACAGGGACTCCTGGAAACACCATATATTTT. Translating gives CASRETGTPGNTIYF.

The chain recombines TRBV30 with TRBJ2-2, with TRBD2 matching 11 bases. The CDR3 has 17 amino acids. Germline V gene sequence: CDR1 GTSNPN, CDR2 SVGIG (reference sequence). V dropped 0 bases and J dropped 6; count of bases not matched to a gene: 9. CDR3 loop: CAWSVGLAGRISGELFF. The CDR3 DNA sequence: TGTGCCTGGAGTGTAGGACTAGCGGGTAGGATTTCCGGGGAGCTGTTTTTT.

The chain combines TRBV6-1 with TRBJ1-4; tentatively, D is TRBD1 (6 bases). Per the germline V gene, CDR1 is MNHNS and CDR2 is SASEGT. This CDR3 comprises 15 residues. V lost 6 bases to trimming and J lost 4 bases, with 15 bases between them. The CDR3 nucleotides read TGTGCCAGCAGAATCCGGGACAACTTTAATGAAAAACTGTTTTTT. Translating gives CASRIRDNFNEKLFF.

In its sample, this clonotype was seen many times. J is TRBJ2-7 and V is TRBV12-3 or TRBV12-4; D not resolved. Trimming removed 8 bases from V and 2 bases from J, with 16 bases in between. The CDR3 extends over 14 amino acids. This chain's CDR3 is CASRLGRRTYEQYF. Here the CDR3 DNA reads TGTGCCAGCCGGCTTGGACGGCGAACCTACGAGCAGTACTTC.

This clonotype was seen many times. For the CDR3, the DNA is TGTGCCTGGGAGACAGGCTCAAACGAGCAGTACTTC. Amino acids: CAWETGSNEQYF. J is TRBJ2-7 and V is TRBV30; TRBD1 might be the D (6 bases). CDR1 and CDR2 (germline): GTSNPN, SVGIG (reference sequence). The CDR3 extends over 12 amino acids. Trimming left V 5 bases short and J 5 bases short, with 13 bases between.

Here the CDR3 reads CASSGGELFF. As DNA, the CDR3 is TGTGCCAGCAGTGGTGGGGAGCTGTTTTTT. This chain uses TRBV6-1 with TRBJ2-2; no reliable D call. V was clipped by 4 bases and J by 8 bases, with 2 bases between them. Germline V gene data show CDR1 as MNHNS and CDR2 as SASEGT. The CDR3 extends over 10 amino acids.

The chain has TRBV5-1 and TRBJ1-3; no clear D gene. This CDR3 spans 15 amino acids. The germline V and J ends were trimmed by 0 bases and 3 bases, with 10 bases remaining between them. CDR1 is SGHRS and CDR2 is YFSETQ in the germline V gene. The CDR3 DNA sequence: TGCGCCAGCAGCTTGGCCTCGAGAGTTGGAAACACCATATATTTT. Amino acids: CASSLASRVGNTIYF.

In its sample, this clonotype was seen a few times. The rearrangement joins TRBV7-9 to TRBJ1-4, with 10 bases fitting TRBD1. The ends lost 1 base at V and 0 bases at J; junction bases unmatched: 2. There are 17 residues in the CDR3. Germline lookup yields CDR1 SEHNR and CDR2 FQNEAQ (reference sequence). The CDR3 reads CASSLGTGGTTNEKLFF. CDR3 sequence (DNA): TGTGCCAGCAGCTTAGGGACAGGGGGGACAACTAATGAAAAACTGTTTTTT. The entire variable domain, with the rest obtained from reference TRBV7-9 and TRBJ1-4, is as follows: DTGVSQNPRHKITKRGQNVTFRCDPISEHNRLYWYRQTLGQGPEFLTYFQNEAQLEKSRLLSDRFSAERPKGSFSTLEIQRTEQGDSAMYLCASSLGTGGTTNEKLFFGSGTQLSVL.